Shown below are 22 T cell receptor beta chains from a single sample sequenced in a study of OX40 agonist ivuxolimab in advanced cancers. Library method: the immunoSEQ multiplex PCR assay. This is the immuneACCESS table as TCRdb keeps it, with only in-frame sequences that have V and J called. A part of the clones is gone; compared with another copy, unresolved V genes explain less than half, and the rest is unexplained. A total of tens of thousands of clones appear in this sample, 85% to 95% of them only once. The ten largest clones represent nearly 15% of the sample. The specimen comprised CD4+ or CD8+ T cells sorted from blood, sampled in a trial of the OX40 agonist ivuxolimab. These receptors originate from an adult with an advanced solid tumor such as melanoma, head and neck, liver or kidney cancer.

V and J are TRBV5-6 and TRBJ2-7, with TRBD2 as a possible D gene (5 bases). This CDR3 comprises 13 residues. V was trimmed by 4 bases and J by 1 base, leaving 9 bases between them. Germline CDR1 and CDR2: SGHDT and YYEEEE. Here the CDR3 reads CASSAGLSYEQYF. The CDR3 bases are TGTGCCAGCAGCGCCGGACTGTCCTACGAGCAGTACTTC.

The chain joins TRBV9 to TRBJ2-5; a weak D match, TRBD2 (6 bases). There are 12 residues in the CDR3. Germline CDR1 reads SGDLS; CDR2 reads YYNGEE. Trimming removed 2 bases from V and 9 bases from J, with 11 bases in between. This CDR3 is CASSVSWGAQYF. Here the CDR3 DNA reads TGTGCCAGCAGCGTTAGTTGGGGGGCCCAGTACTTC.

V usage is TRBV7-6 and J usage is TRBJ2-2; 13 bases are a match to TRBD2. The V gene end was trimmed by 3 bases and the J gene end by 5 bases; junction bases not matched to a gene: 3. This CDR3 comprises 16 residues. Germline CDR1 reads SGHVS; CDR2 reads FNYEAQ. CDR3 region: CASSFGLAGETGELFF. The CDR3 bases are TGTGCCAGCAGCTTCGGACTAGCGGGAGAGACCGGGGAGCTGTTTTTT.

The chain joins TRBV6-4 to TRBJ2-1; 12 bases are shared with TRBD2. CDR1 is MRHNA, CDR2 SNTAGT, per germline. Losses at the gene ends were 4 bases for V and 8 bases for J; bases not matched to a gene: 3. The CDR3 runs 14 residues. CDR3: CASSVLAGGDEQFF. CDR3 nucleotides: TGTGCCAGCAGTGTCCTAGCGGGAGGGGATGAGCAGTTCTTC.

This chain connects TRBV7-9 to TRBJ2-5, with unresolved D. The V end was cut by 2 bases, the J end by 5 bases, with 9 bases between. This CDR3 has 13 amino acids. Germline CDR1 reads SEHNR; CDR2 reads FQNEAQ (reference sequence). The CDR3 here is CASSLLQKETQYF. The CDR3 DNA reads TGTGCCAGCAGCTTACTTCAGAAGGAGACCCAGTACTTC.

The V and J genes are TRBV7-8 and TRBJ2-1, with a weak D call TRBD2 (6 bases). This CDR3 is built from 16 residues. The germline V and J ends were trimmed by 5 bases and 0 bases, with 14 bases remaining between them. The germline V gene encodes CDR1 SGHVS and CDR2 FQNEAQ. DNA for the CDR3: TGTGCCAGCAGCAGGGGACTCGCGAGCTCCTACAATGAGCAGTTCTTC. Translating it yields CASSRGLASSYNEQFF. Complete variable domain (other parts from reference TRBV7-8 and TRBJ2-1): GAGVSQSPRYKVAKRGQDVALRCDPISGHVSLFWYQQALGQGPEFLTYFQNEAQLDKSGLPSDRFFAERPEGSVSTLKIQRTQQEDSAVYLCASSRGLASSYNEQFFGPGTRLTVL.

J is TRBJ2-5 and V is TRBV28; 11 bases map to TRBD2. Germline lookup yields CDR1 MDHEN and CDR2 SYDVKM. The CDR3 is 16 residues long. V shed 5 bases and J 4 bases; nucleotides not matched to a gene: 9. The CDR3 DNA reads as TGTGCCAGCAGTCTAGAACTAGCGGGAGCGGTAGAGACCCAGTACTTC. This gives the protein CASSLELAGAVETQYF.

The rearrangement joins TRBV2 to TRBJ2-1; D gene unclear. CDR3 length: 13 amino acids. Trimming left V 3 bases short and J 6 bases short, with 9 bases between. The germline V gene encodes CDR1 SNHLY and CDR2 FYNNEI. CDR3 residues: CASSEITPNEQFF. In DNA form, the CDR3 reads TGTGCCAGCAGTGAGATAACCCCCAATGAGCAGTTCTTC.

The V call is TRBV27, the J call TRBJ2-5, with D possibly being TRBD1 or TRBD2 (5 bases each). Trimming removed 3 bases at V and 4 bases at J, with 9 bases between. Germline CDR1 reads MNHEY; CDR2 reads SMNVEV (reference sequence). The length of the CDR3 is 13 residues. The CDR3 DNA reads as TGTGCCAGCAGTTTTCGAGGGGCAGAGACCCAGTACTTC. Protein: CASSFRGAETQYF.

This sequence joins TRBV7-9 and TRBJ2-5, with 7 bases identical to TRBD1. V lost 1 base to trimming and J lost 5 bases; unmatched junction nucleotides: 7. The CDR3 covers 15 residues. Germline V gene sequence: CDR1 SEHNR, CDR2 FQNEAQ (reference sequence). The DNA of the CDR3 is TGTGCCAGCAGCTTAGGAGGGGGCCGTTGGGAGACCCAGTACTTC. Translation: CASSLGGGRWETQYF.

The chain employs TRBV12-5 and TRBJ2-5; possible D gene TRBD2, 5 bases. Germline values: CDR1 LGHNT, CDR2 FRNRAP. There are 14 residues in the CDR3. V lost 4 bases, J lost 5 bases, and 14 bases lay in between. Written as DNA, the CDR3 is TGTGCTAGTGGTTCGACGGACCAGCGGGAGACCCAGTACTTC. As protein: CASGSTDQRETQYF.

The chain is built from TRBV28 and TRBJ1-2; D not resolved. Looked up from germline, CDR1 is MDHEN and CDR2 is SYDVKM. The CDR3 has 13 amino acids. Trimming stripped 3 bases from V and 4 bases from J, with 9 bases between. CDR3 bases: TGTGCCAGCAGTTTGACCCGGATCTATGGCTACACCTTC. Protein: CASSLTRIYGYTF.

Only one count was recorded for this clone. The CDR3 nucleotides read TGTGCCAGCAGTTATAGCAGGGTTCAGGCGGAGACCCAGTACTTC. Translating it yields CASSYSRVQAETQYF. The chain employs TRBV7-9 and TRBJ2-5, with a weak D call TRBD1 (5 bases). CDR3 size: 15 residues. Trimming removed 6 bases at V and 5 bases at J, with 19 bases between. Looked up from germline, CDR1 is SEHNR and CDR2 is FQNEAQ (reference sequence).

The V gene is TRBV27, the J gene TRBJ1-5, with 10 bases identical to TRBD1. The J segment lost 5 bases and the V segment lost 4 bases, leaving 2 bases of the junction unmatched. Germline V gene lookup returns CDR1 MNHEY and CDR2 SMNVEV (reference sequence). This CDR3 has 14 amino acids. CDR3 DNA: TGTGCCAGCAGTTCGGGACAGGGGTATCAGCCCCAGCATTTT. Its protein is CASSSGQGYQPQHF.

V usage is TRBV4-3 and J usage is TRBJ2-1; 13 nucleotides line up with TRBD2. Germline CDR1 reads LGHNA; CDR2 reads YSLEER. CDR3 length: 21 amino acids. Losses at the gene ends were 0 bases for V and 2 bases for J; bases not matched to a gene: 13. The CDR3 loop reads CASSQDRTGTSGILPYNEQFF. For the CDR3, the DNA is TGCGCCAGCAGCCAAGACCGGACCGGGACTAGCGGGATTTTGCCCTACAATGAGCAGTTCTTC.

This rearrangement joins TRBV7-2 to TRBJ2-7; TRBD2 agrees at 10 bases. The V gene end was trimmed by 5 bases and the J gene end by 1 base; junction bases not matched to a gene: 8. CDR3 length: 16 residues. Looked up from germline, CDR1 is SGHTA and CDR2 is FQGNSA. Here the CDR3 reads CASSLLAGGPSYEQYF. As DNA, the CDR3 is TGTGCCAGCAGCCTCTTAGCGGGAGGCCCATCCTACGAGCAGTACTTC.

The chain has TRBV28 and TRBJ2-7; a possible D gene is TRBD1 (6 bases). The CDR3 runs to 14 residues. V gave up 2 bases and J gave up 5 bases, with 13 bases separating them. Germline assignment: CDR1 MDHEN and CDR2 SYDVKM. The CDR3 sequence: CASSLPRGGHEQYF. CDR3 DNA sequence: TGTGCCAGCAGTTTACCCAGGGGCGGCCACGAGCAGTACTTC.

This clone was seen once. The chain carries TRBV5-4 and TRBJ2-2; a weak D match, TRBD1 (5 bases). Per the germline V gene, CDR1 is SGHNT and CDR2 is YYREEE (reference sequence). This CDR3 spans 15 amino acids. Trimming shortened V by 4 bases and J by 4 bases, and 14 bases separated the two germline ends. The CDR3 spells CASSGRGSGTGELFF. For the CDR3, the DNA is TGTGCCAGCAGCGGAAGGGGTTCGGGCACCGGGGAGCTGTTTTTT. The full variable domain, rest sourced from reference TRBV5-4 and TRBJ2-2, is ETGVTQSPTHLIKTRGQQVTLRCSSQSGHNTVSWYQQALGQGPQFIFQYYREEENGRGNFPPRFSGLQFPNYSSELNVNALELDDSALYLCASSGRGSGTGELFFGEGSRLTVL.

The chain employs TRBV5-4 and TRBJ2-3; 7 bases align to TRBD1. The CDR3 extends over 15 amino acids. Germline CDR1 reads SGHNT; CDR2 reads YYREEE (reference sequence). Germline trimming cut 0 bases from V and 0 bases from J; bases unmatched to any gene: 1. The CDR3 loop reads CASSLARGSTDTQYF. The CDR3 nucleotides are TGTGCCAGCAGCTTGGCCAGGGGGAGCACAGATACGCAGTATTTT.

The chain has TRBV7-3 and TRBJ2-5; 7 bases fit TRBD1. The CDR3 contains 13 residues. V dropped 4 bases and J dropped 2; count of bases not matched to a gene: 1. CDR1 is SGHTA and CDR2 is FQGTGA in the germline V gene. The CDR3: CASSSGQQETQYF. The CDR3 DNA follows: TGTGCCAGCAGCTCGGGACAGCAAGAGACCCAGTACTTC.

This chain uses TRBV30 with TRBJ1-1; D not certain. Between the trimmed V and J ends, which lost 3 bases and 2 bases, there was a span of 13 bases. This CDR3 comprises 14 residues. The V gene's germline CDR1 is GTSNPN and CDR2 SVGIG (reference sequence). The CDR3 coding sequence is TGTGCCTGGAGACTAGGTTTTTTAAACACTGAAGCTTTCTTT. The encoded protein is CAWRLGFLNTEAFF.

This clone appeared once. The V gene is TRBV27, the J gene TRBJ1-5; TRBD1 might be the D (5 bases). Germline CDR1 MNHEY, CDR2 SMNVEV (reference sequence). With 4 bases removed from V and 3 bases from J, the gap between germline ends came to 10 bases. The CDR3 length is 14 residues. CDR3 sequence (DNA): TGTGCCAGCAGTTATGCAGGGTCCAATCAGCCCCAGCATTTT. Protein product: CASSYAGSNQPQHF.